A selection of T cell receptor beta chains follows, all from one sample in a study of T cells in Graves' hyperthyroidism and ophthalmopathy. TCRdb reprocessed the multiplex PCR reads via MiXCR and lists one record per CDR3 protein. The profile covers about 740,000 distinct CDR3 sequences, with around 13% appearing a single time and roughly 10% taken by the ten largest. Sequenced: blood. The receptors shown here come from a woman aged 18-29 years with Graves' hyperthyroidism. CDR3s include the opening cysteine and the closing phenylalanine or tryptophan. D genes are given only for firm matches. Size tells how often a clone was seen (once, few, many) or the class of an expanded clone, and some rows leave it out.

abundance: -
d_gene: TRBD2
len: 17
j_gene: TRBJ2-7
v_gene: TRBV20-1
CDR3nt: TGCAGTGCTGGAGCCGGGACTAGCGGGATCCCGTCGGGCGAGCAGTACTTC
CDR3aa: CSAGAGTSGIPSGEQYF

abundance: -
d_gene: -
len: 13
j_gene: TRBJ1-1
v_gene: TRBV7-6
CDR3nt: TGTGCCAGCAGCCCCGTCATGGTCACTGAAGCTTTCTTT
CDR3aa: CASSPVMVTEAFF

abundance: -
d_gene: -
len: 16
j_gene: TRBJ2-3
v_gene: TRBV15
CDR3nt: TGTGCCACCAGCACCTCAACCCCCCTCGGCACAGATACGCAGTATTTT
CDR3aa: CATSTSTPLGTDTQYF

abundance: -
d_gene: -
len: 13
j_gene: TRBJ2-7
v_gene: TRBV7-3
CDR3nt: TGTGCCAGCAGCTTAAGCGGGGCCTACAAGCAGTACTTC
CDR3aa: CASSLSGAYKQYF

abundance: few
d_gene: TRBD2
len: 17
j_gene: TRBJ2-7
v_gene: TRBV6-1
CDR3nt: TGTGCCAGCATCAATCATGTAGCGGGAGGCCTCGCCTACGAGCAGTACTTC
CDR3aa: CASINHVAGGLAYEQYF

abundance: -
d_gene: TRBD2
len: 16
j_gene: TRBJ2-7
v_gene: TRBV9
CDR3nt: TGTGCCAGCAGCGTAGCCGCGGGAGGGCCAACGGAGGAGCAGTACTTC
CDR3aa: CASSVAAGGPTEEQYF

abundance: few
d_gene: TRBD1
len: 18
j_gene: TRBJ1-1
v_gene: TRBV6-1
CDR3nt: TGTGCCAGCACCCACACAGGGGGCGGTTTCGGACGGAACACTGAAGCTTTCTTT
CDR3aa: CASTHTGGGFGRNTEAFF

abundance: many
d_gene: -
len: 15
j_gene: TRBJ2-1
v_gene: TRBV2
CDR3nt: TGTGCCAGCAGTGAAGGCGAGAGCTCCTACAATGAGCAGTTCTTC
CDR3aa: CASSEGESSYNEQFF

abundance: -
d_gene: -
len: 15
j_gene: TRBJ1-4
v_gene: TRBV6-1
CDR3nt: TGTGCCAGCAGTGAATCGCCAGCAACTAATGAAAAACTGTTTTTT
CDR3aa: CASSESPATNEKLFF

abundance: many
d_gene: -
len: 13
j_gene: TRBJ2-5
v_gene: TRBV12-3/TRBV12-4
CDR3nt: TGTGCCAGCAGTTGGTCCCGGGTAAAGACCCAGTACTTC
CDR3aa: CASSWSRVKTQYF

abundance: few
d_gene: -
len: 14
j_gene: TRBJ1-1
v_gene: TRBV27
CDR3nt: TGTGCCAGCAGCCCCAGGGGAAACCACGCTGAAGCTTTCTTT
CDR3aa: CASSPRGNHAEAFF

abundance: many
d_gene: TRBD1
len: 17
j_gene: TRBJ2-2
v_gene: TRBV6-5
CDR3nt: TGTGCCAGCAGTTACCTGACAGGGGCCAAGAACACCGGGGAGCTGTTTTTT
CDR3aa: CASSYLTGAKNTGELFF

abundance: many
d_gene: -
len: 15
j_gene: TRBJ2-7
v_gene: TRBV7-9
CDR3nt: TGTGCCAGCAGCTTCCCCCCGCAGGGAGGCTACGAGCAGTACTTC
CDR3aa: CASSFPPQGGYEQYF

abundance: -
d_gene: -
len: 13
j_gene: TRBJ1-5
v_gene: TRBV20-1
CDR3nt: TGCAGTGCTGGCGGACGGATCAATCAGCCCCGGCATTTT
CDR3aa: CSAGGRINQPRHF

abundance: many
d_gene: -
len: 15
j_gene: TRBJ2-4
v_gene: TRBV6-2/TRBV6-3
CDR3nt: TGTGCCAGCAGTTACTCGGGGGTAGCCAAAAACATTCAGTACTTC
CDR3aa: CASSYSGVAKNIQYF

abundance: -
d_gene: TRBD1
len: 17
j_gene: TRBJ2-1
v_gene: TRBV19
CDR3nt: TGTGCCAGTAGTCATTTACAGGGGATGACCCTATACAATGAGCAGTTCTTC
CDR3aa: CASSHLQGMTLYNEQFF

abundance: many
d_gene: -
len: 11
j_gene: TRBJ1-2
v_gene: TRBV30
CDR3nt: TGTGCCTGGAGTCCCTCGTATGGCTACACCTTC
CDR3aa: CAWSPSYGYTF

abundance: many
d_gene: -
len: 15
j_gene: TRBJ1-6
v_gene: TRBV2
CDR3nt: TGTGCCAGCAGTGCCCGACCTCCTGGGTTCTCACCCCTCCACTTT
CDR3aa: CASSARPPGFSPLHF

abundance: many
d_gene: -
len: 13
j_gene: TRBJ2-1
v_gene: TRBV7-2
CDR3nt: TGTGCCAGCAGGCCCGTGGGAGACAATGAGCAGTTCTTC
CDR3aa: CASRPVGDNEQFF

abundance: many
d_gene: -
len: 14
j_gene: TRBJ1-5
v_gene: TRBV7-8
CDR3nt: TGTGCCAGCAGCGCGACACCCGCGGGTTGGCCCCAGCATTTT
CDR3aa: CASSATPAGWPQHF

abundance: -
d_gene: -
len: 16
j_gene: TRBJ2-3
v_gene: TRBV5-1
CDR3nt: TGCGCCAGCAGCTTTAGGGAAGTGGTTTTCACAGATACGCAGTATTTT
CDR3aa: CASSFREVVFTDTQYF

abundance: many
d_gene: -
len: 15
j_gene: TRBJ2-7
v_gene: TRBV7-8
CDR3nt: TGTGCCAGCAGCTTCGGGCGATGGAGGTTATACGAGCAGTACTTC
CDR3aa: CASSFGRWRLYEQYF

abundance: many
d_gene: -
len: 15
j_gene: TRBJ2-3
v_gene: TRBV7-3
CDR3nt: TGTGCCAGCAGCCTAGATAGGCTGAACACAGATACGCAGTATTTT
CDR3aa: CASSLDRLNTDTQYF

abundance: many
d_gene: TRBD2
len: 13
j_gene: TRBJ2-5
v_gene: TRBV2
CDR3nt: TGTGCCGGCGGGCCTAGCGGCCCGGGGACCCAGTACTTC
CDR3aa: CAGGPSGPGTQYF

abundance: -
d_gene: TRBD2
len: 17
j_gene: TRBJ2-7
v_gene: TRBV4-1
CDR3nt: TGCGCCAGCAGCCAATCAATATTAGCGGGAGCTCTTAGAAAGCAGTACTTC
CDR3aa: CASSQSILAGALRKQYF

abundance: few
d_gene: TRBD1
len: 15
j_gene: TRBJ1-5
v_gene: TRBV12-3/TRBV12-4
CDR3nt: TGTGCCAGCAGTGCCGACAGGGTCGGCAATCAGCCCCAGCATTTT
CDR3aa: CASSADRVGNQPQHF

abundance: -
d_gene: -
len: 15
j_gene: TRBJ1-1
v_gene: TRBV19
CDR3nt: TGTGCCAGTACCAAAGGGACGGACAGGAACACTGAAGCTTTCTTT
CDR3aa: CASTKGTDRNTEAFF

abundance: -
d_gene: -
len: 16
j_gene: TRBJ1-2
v_gene: TRBV4-1
CDR3nt: TGCGCCAGCAGCCAAGACCCGGGACAACTAGTCTATGGCTACACCTTC
CDR3aa: CASSQDPGQLVYGYTF

abundance: many
d_gene: TRBD1
len: 15
j_gene: TRBJ2-7
v_gene: TRBV2
CDR3nt: TGTGCCAGCAGTGAGGGGACAGGGTTAGCGTACGAGCAGTACTTC
CDR3aa: CASSEGTGLAYEQYF

abundance: -
d_gene: TRBD1
len: 15
j_gene: TRBJ2-7
v_gene: TRBV27
CDR3nt: TGTGCCAGCAGTCCCACGGGACAGGGTATCCACGAGCAGTACTTC
CDR3aa: CASSPTGQGIHEQYF

abundance: many
d_gene: -
len: 15
j_gene: TRBJ1-6
v_gene: TRBV28
CDR3nt: TGTGCCAGCAGTTTCTTGGGATCGGGGAATTCACCCCTCCACTTT
CDR3aa: CASSFLGSGNSPLHF

abundance: many
d_gene: TRBD2
len: 15
j_gene: TRBJ2-5
v_gene: TRBV2
CDR3nt: TGTGCCAGCAGTAATAGCGGGAGGGCGGTAGAGACCCAGTACTTC
CDR3aa: CASSNSGRAVETQYF

abundance: many
d_gene: -
len: 14
j_gene: TRBJ1-1
v_gene: TRBV6-1
CDR3nt: TGTGCCAGCAGGGGCACCGGGGGGAACACTGAAGCTTTCTTT
CDR3aa: CASRGTGGNTEAFF

abundance: few
d_gene: -
len: 16
j_gene: TRBJ2-1
v_gene: TRBV5-1
CDR3nt: TGCGCCAGCAGCTTTGGTTCCGGGCCCCAATACAATGAGCAGTTCTTC
CDR3aa: CASSFGSGPQYNEQFF

abundance: -
d_gene: -
len: 15
j_gene: TRBJ2-2
v_gene: TRBV28
CDR3nt: TGTGCCAGCAGTTTAAGGCAGCGAGGGACCGGGGAGCTGTTTTTT
CDR3aa: CASSLRQRGTGELFF

abundance: -
d_gene: -
len: 13
j_gene: TRBJ2-7
v_gene: TRBV10-3
CDR3nt: TGTGCCATCAGGGGGACCGACCGGGACGAGCAGTACTTC
CDR3aa: CAIRGTDRDEQYF

abundance: many
d_gene: TRBD1
len: 16
j_gene: TRBJ1-5
v_gene: TRBV7-8
CDR3nt: TGTGCCAGCAGCTCGGGGACAGGGGGCGCCGGGCAGCCCCAGCATTTT
CDR3aa: CASSSGTGGAGQPQHF

abundance: -
d_gene: -
len: 13
j_gene: TRBJ1-5
v_gene: TRBV2
CDR3nt: TGTGCCAGCAATCAGGGAAGCAATCAGCCCCAGCATTTT
CDR3aa: CASNQGSNQPQHF

abundance: -
d_gene: -
len: 14
j_gene: TRBJ1-5
v_gene: TRBV9
CDR3nt: TGTGCCAGCAGCGGAGGAGGGCTTAATCAGCCCCAGCATTTT
CDR3aa: CASSGGGLNQPQHF

abundance: many
d_gene: TRBD1
len: 15
j_gene: TRBJ1-2
v_gene: TRBV13
CDR3nt: TGTGCCAGCAGCACCCGGGGGCAGGGGGCTGGTGGCTACACCTTC
CDR3aa: CASSTRGQGAGGYTF

abundance: -
d_gene: -
len: 13
j_gene: TRBJ2-7
v_gene: TRBV5-6
CDR3nt: TGTGCCAGCAGCTGGGGATCGGGGTACGAGCAGTACTTC
CDR3aa: CASSWGSGYEQYF

abundance: few
d_gene: TRBD2
len: 13
j_gene: TRBJ2-2
v_gene: TRBV20-1
CDR3nt: TGCAGTGCTAGCGGGAGGGTTGGCGGGGAGCTGTTTTTT
CDR3aa: CSASGRVGGELFF

abundance: many
d_gene: TRBD1
len: 14
j_gene: TRBJ1-1
v_gene: TRBV20-1
CDR3nt: TGCAGTGCTAGAGGCGGACAGGGGAACACTGAAGCTTTCTTT
CDR3aa: CSARGGQGNTEAFF

abundance: few
d_gene: TRBD1
len: 15
j_gene: TRBJ1-1
v_gene: TRBV19
CDR3nt: TGTGCCAGTACCCCAGGGGGATTGTCGAACACTGAAGCTTTCTTT
CDR3aa: CASTPGGLSNTEAFF

abundance: few
d_gene: TRBD1
len: 15
j_gene: TRBJ1-5
v_gene: TRBV6-1
CDR3nt: TGTGCCAGCAGTGAGGGACAGGGTTGGAATCAGCCCCAGCATTTT
CDR3aa: CASSEGQGWNQPQHF

abundance: -
d_gene: -
len: 17
j_gene: TRBJ2-6
v_gene: TRBV11-2
CDR3nt: TGTGCCAGCAGCTTCTGGGCCGGAGACTCTGGGGCCAACGTCCTGACTTTC
CDR3aa: CASSFWAGDSGANVLTF

abundance: many
d_gene: TRBD2
len: 21
j_gene: TRBJ2-3
v_gene: TRBV12-3/TRBV12-4
CDR3nt: TGTGCCAGCAGTTCGCGTAGGGTGGCTAGCGGGATTTTAAAACCCCCAGATACGCAGTATTTT
CDR3aa: CASSSRRVASGILKPPDTQYF

abundance: many
d_gene: -
len: 15
j_gene: TRBJ1-2
v_gene: TRBV6-2/TRBV6-3
CDR3nt: TGTGCCAGCAGCTTTCAGGGCGGCTCAAACTATGGCTACACCTTC
CDR3aa: CASSFQGGSNYGYTF

abundance: many
d_gene: -
len: 16
j_gene: TRBJ2-2
v_gene: TRBV11-2
CDR3nt: TGTGCCAGCAGCCCGCTGACGGGGGGCGGTACCGGGGAGCTGTTTTTT
CDR3aa: CASSPLTGGGTGELFF

abundance: few
d_gene: -
len: 15
j_gene: TRBJ2-2
v_gene: TRBV4-1
CDR3nt: TGCGCCAGCAGCCTCGAGGGGGATCACATCGGGGAGCTGTTTTTT
CDR3aa: CASSLEGDHIGELFF

abundance: few
d_gene: TRBD2
len: 15
j_gene: TRBJ2-2
v_gene: TRBV11-2
CDR3nt: TGTGCCAGCAGAAGACTAGCGGGAGATTCGGGGGAGCTGTTTTTT
CDR3aa: CASRRLAGDSGELFF